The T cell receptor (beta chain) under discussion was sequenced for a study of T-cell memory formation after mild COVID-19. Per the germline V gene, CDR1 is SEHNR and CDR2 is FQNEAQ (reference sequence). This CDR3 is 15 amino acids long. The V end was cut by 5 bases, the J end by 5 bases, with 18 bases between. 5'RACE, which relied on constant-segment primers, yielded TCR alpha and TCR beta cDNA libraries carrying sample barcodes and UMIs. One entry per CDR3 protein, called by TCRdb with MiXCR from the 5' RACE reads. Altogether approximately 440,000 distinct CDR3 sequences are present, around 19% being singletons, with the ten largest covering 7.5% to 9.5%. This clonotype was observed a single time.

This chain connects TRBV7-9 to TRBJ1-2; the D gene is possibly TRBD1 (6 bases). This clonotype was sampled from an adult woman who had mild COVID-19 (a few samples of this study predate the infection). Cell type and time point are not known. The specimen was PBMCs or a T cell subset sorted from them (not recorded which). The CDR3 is CASSHTSGQSYGYTF. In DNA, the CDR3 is TGTGCCAGCAGCCATACTTCAGGACAGAGTTATGGCTACACCTTC.